This entry features one TCR beta chain sequence. The clone's antigen remains unknown. The input lacks base qualities; no much larger clone sits a single base away. Genomic DNA was extracted from sorted cells for sequencing of the TCRbeta CDR3 region. The immunoSEQ Assay was used for sequencing of TCRbeta CDR3 regions. TCRdb stores this immuneACCESS table with in-frame sequences only. Part of the clones is absent; in the studies checked, under half of the shortfall reflects unresolved V genes, and no reason is known for the rest. This sample has 87,000 or so clones in its table, and about 85% of those were observed once. The ten largest account for 3.5% to 4% of the sample. These data are taken from a study of OX40 agonist ivuxolimab in advanced cancers. With regard to the full study: The costimulatory receptor OX40 (CD134) was targeted by ivuxolimab, a fully human IgG2 agonistic monoclonal antibody. Intravenous ivuxolimab was administered to patients every 2 weeks at six dose levels: 0.01, 0.1, 0.3, 1.5, 3 and 10 mg/kg. Among the roughly 54 dose-escalation patients, 19 had hepatocellular carcinoma, approximately 15 melanoma, 9 renal cell carcinoma and 9 head and neck cancer. A male proportion of under 85% and a mean age of about 60 years, ranging from about 23 to 79, were recorded for the dose-escalation cohort. Patients were allowed to have had prior anti-PD-1, anti-PD-L1 or anti-CTLA-4 therapy, and about 40% of the dose-escalation patients had been treated with checkpoint inhibitors. Partial responses occurred in three dose-escalation patients, of whom one had hepatocellular carcinoma and two had cutaneous melanoma. The point of sequencing TCRbeta in the periphery was to test whether ivuxolimab changed TCR sequence diversity and drove clonal T-cell expansion. The monotherapy dose-escalation portion (N = 52 patients) of the phase I ivuxolimab trial is reported in the paper.

The trial excluded patients who had a history of autoimmune disease or who were on systemic immunosuppression. Peripheral blood for TCR sequencing was collected from all dose cohorts at baseline, on cycle 4 day 1, and on cycle 7 day 1. The samples were taken from a phase I, first-in-human, multicenter, open-label dose-escalation trial of ivuxolimab. Adults with locally advanced or metastatic head and neck squamous cell, hepatocellular, melanoma or renal cell carcinoma were enrolled in the trial. Before TCR sequencing, CD4+ and CD8+ T cells were separately sorted from peripheral blood. Points the paper makes about the study in general: At doses from 0.1 to 3.0 mg/kg, clonal expansion was seen in both CD4+ and CD8+ blood T cells between baseline and week 6. After ivuxolimab, expanded clones were on average more numerous among CD8+ T cells than among CD4+ T cells. Low levels of normalized T-cell clonal expansion were also seen in some patients who did not respond. In the 0.1-3.0 mg/kg groups, partial responders were among the patients with the lowest normalized peripheral clonal expansion, particularly in CD8+ T cells. The antigen specificity of the clonally expanded peripheral T cells was not determined.

Per the germline V gene, MNHEY is the CDR1 and SVGAGI is the CDR2. The CDR3 numbers 14 residues from cysteine through phenylalanine. Here the CDR3 DNA is all that survives: 42 bases in frame from base 1. V is trimmed back by 5 bases and J by 3 bases, and the junction contains 4 bases that no gene match accounts for. The clonotype comes from an adult with an advanced solid tumor such as melanoma, head and neck, liver or kidney cancer. This specimen consisted of CD4+ or CD8+ T cells sorted from blood, obtained in a trial of the OX40 agonist ivuxolimab. The chain was built from TRBV6-5 and TRBJ1-5; 7 central nucleotides agree with TRBD1. At the DNA level, the sequence is TGTGCCAGCAGTAGACAGGGAAACAATCAGCCCCAGCATTTT. The resulting protein is CASSRQGNNQPQHF.